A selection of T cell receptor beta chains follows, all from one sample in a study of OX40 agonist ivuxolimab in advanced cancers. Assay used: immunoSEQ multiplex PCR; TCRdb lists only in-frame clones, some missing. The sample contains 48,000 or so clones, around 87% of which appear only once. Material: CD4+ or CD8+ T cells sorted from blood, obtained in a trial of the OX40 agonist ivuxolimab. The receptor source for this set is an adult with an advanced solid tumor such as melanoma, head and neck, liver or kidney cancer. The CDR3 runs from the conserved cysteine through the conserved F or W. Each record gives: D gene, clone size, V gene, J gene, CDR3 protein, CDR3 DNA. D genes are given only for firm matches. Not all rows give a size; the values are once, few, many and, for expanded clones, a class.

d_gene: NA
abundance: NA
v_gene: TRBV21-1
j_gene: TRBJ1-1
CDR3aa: CASSCRAGAEAFF
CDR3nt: TGTGCCAGCAGCTGCCGCGCCGGGGCTGAAGCTTTCTTT

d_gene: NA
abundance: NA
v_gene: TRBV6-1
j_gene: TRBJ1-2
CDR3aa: CASSFRGGGYTF
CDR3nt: TGTGCCAGCAGTTTTCGGGGAGGCGGCTACACCTTC

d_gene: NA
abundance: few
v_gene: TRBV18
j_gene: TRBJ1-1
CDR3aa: CASSPPGIRITEAFF
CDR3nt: TGTGCCAGCTCACCACCAGGAATCCGGATCACTGAAGCTTTCTTT

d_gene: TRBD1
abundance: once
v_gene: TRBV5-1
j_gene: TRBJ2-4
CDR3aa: CASSLGRGQGSAKNIQYF
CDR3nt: TGCGCCAGCAGCCTCGGCCGGGGACAGGGGAGTGCCAAAAACATTCAGTACTTC

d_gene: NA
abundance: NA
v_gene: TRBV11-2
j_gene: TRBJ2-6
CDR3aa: CASSRAGAGANVLTF
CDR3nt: TGTGCCAGCAGCCGGGCCGGGGCCGGGGCCAACGTCCTGACTTTC

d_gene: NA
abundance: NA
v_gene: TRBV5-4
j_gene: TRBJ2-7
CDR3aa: CASSGAGVEQYF
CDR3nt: TGTGCCAGCAGTGGGGCAGGGGTCGAGCAGTACTTC

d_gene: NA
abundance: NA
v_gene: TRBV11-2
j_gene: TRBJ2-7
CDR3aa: CASSLVRRSYEQYF
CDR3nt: TGTGCCAGCAGCTTAGTACGCAGAAGCTACGAGCAGTACTTC

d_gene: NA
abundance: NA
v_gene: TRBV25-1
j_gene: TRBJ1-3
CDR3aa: CASSEDSYSGNTIYF
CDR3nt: TGTGCCAGCAGTGAAGACTCATACTCTGGAAACACCATATATTTT

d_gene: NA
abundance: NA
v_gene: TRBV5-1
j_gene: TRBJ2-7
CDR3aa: CASSLGGRRGDEQYF
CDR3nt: TGCGCCAGCAGCTTGGGTGGGCGTAGAGGGGACGAGCAGTACTTC

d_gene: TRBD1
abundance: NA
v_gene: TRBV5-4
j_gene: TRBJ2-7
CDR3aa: CASSSTGVGEQYF
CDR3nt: TGTGCCAGCAGCTCAACAGGGGTGGGAGAGCAGTACTTC

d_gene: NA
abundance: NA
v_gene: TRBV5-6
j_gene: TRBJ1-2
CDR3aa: CASSLEGDSNYGYTF
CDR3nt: TGTGCCAGCAGCTTGGAGGGGGACTCTAACTATGGCTACACCTTC

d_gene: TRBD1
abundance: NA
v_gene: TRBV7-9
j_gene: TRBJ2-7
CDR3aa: CASSSTGDEQYF
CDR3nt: TGTGCCAGCAGCTCGACAGGGGACGAGCAGTACTTC

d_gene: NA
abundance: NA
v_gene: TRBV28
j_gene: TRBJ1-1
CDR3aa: CASSLGRIRGFF
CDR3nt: TGTGCCAGCAGTTTAGGGCGCATTCGGGGTTTCTTT

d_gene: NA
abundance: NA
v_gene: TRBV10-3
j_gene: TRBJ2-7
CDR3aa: CAISESEVMDEQYF
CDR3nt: TGTGCCATCAGTGAGTCGGAGGTCATGGACGAGCAGTACTTC

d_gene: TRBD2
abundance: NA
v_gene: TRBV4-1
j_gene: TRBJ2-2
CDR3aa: CASSPRGSRVPAGDTGELFF
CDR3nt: TGCGCCAGCAGCCCCCGAGGGTCCAGGGTCCCAGCGGGAGACACCGGGGAGCTGTTTTTT

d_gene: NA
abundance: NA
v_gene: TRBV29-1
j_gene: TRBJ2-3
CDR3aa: CSVEGGARDTQYF
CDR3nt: TGCAGCGTAGAAGGGGGGGCCCGAGATACGCAGTATTTT

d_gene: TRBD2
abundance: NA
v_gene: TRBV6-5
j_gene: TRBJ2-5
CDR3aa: CASSHSTSGQETQYF
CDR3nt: TGTGCCAGCAGTCACTCGACTAGCGGACAAGAGACCCAGTACTTC

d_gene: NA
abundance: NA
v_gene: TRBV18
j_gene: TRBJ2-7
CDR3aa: CASQGAAHEQYF
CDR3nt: TGTGCCAGCCAAGGGGCGGCCCACGAGCAGTACTTC

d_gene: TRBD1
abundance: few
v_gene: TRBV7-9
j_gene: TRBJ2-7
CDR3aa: CASSRDSGYEQYF
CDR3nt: TGTGCCAGCAGCCGGGACAGCGGCTACGAGCAGTACTTC

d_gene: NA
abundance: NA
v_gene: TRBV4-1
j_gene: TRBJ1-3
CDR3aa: CASSQEITISGNTIYF
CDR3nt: TGCGCCAGCAGCCAAGAAATAACGATCTCTGGAAACACCATATATTTT

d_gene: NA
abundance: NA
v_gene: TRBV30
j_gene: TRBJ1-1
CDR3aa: CAWSVLQNTEAFF
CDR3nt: TGTGCCTGGAGTGTACTTCAGAACACTGAAGCTTTCTTT

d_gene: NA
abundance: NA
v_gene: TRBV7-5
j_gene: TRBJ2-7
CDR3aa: CVRIYIGAGADYEQYF
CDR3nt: TGTGTCAGAATCTATATCGGGGCAGGGGCGGACTACGAGCAGTACTTC

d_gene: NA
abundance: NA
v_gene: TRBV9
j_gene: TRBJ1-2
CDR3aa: CASSPLADGSYGYTF
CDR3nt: TGTGCCAGCAGCCCGCTTGCGGACGGCAGCTATGGCTACACCTTC

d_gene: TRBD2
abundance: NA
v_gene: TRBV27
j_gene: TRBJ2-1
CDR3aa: CASSPPTTSGRFSYNEQFF
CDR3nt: TGTGCCAGCAGCCCCCCAACGACTAGCGGGCGATTCTCCTACAATGAGCAGTTCTTC

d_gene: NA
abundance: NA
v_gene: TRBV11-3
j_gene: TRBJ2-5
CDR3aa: CASSQQGQETQYF
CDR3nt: TGTGCCAGCAGCCAACAGGGTCAAGAGACCCAGTACTTC

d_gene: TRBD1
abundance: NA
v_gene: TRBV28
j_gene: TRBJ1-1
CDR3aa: CASSLGTGALNTEAFF
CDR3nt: TGTGCCAGCAGCCTCGGGACAGGGGCACTGAACACTGAAGCTTTCTTT

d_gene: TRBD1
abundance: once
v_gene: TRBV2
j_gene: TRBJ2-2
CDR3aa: CASIGQGHTGELFF
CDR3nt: TGTGCCAGCATTGGACAGGGGCACACCGGGGAGCTGTTTTTT

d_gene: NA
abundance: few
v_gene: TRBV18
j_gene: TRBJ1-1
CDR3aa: CASSQSKTGEAFF
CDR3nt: TGTGCCAGCTCACAGTCTAAGACAGGAGAAGCTTTCTTT

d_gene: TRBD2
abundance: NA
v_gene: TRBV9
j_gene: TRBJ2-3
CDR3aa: CASRSGRISTDTQYF
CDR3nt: TGTGCCAGCAGAAGCGGGAGGATTTCGACAGATACGCAGTATTTT

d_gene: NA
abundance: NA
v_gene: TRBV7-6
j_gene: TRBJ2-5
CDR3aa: CASSPKETQYF
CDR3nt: TGTGCCAGCAGCCCGAAAGAGACCCAGTACTTC

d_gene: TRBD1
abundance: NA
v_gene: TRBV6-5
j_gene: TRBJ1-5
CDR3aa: CASSYGQGHQPQHF
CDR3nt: TGTGCCAGCAGTTACGGACAGGGCCATCAGCCCCAGCATTTT

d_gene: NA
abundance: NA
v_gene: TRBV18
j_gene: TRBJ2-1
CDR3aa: CASSPDYNEQFF
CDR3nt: TGTGCCAGCTCACCCGACTACAATGAGCAGTTCTTC

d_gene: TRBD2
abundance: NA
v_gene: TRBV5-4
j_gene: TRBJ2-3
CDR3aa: CASSLALLAGADTQYF
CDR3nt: TGTGCCAGCAGCTTGGCCTTACTAGCGGGGGCAGATACGCAGTATTTT

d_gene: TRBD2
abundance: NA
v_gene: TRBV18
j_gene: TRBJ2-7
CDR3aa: CASSLGSGRPYEQYF
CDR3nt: TGTGCCAGCTCACTCGGAAGCGGGAGACCCTACGAGCAGTACTTC

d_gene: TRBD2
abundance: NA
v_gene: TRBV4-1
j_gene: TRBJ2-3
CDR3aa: CASSRRLAGGTDTQYF
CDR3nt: TGCGCCAGCAGCCGGCGACTAGCGGGGGGCACAGATACGCAGTATTTT

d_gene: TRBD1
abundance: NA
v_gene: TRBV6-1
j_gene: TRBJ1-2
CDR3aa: CASSDPATGGYGYTF
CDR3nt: TGTGCCAGCAGTGATCCCGCGACAGGGGGCTATGGCTACACCTTC